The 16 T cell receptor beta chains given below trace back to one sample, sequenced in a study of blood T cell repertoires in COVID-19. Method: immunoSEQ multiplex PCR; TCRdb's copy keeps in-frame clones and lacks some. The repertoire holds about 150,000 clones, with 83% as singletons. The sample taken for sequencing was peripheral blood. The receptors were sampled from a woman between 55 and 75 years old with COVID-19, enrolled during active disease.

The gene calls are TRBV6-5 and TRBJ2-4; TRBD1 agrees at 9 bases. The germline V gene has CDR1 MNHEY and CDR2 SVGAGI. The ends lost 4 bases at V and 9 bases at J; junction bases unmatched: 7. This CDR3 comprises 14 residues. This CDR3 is CASSFSGTGTIQYF. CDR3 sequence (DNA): TGTGCCAGCAGTTTTTCCGGGACAGGGACCATTCAGTACTTC.

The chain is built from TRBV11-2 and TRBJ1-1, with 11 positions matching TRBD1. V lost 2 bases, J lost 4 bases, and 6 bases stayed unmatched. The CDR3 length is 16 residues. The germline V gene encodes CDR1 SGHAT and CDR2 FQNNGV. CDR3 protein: CASSLRDRGDRTEAFF. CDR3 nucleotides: TGTGCCAGCAGCTTAAGGGACAGGGGGGATCGCACTGAAGCTTTCTTT.

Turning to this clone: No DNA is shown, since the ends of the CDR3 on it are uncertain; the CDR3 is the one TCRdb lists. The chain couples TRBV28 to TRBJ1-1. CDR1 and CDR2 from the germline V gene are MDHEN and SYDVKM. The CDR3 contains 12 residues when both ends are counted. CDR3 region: CASSSSRVQAFF.

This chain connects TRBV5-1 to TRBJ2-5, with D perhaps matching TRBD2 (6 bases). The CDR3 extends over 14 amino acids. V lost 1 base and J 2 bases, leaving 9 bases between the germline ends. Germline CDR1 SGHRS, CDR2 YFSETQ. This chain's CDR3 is CASSLLEGQETQYF. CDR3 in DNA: TGCGCCAGCAGCTTGTTGGAGGGTCAAGAGACCCAGTACTTC.

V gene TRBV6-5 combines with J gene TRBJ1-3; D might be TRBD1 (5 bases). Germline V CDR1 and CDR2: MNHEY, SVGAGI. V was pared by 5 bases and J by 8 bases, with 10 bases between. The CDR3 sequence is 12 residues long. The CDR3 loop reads CASSLGGYTIYF. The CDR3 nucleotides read TGTGCCAGCAGTCTCGGGGGATACACCATATATTTT.

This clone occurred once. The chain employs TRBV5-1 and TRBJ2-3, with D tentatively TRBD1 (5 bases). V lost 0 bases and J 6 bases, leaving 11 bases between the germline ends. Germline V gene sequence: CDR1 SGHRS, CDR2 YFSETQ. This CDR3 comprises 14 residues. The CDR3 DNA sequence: TGCGCCAGCAGCTTGGAGGTAACAGGCGATACGCAGTATTTT. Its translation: CASSLEVTGDTQYF.

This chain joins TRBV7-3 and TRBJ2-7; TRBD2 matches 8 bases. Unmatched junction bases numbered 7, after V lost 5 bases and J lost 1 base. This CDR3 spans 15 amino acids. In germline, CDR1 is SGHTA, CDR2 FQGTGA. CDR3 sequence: CASSDRPSGSYEQYF. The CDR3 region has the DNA TGTGCCAGCAGCGATAGGCCTAGCGGGTCCTACGAGCAGTACTTC. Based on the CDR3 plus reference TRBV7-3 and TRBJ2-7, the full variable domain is GAGVSQTPSNKVTEKGKYVELRCDPISGHTALYWYRQSLGQGPEFLIYFQGTGAADDSGLPNDRFFAVRPEGSVSTLKIQRTERGDSAVYLCASSDRPSGSYEQYFGPGTRLTVT.

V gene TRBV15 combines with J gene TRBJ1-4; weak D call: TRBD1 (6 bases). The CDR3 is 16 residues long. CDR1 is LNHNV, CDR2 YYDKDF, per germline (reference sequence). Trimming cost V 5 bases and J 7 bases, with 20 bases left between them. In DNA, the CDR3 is TGTGCCACCAGCCCAACCATGGGGGCTGGTAGTGAAAAACTGTTTTTT. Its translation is CATSPTMGAGSEKLFF.

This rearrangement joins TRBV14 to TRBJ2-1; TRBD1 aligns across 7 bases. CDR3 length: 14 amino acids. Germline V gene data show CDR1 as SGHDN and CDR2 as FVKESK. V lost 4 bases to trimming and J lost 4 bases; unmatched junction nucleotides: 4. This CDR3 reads CASSPRDRYNEQFF. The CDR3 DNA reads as TGTGCCAGCAGCCCCAGGGACAGATACAATGAGCAGTTCTTC.

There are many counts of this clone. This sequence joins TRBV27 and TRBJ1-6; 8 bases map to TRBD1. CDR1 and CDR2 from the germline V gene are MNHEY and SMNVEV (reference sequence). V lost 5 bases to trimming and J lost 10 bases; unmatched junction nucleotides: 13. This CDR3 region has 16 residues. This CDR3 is CASSTTRGRLYSPLHF. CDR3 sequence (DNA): TGTGCCAGCAGTACAACCAGGGGGCGTCTTTACTCACCCCTCCACTTT.

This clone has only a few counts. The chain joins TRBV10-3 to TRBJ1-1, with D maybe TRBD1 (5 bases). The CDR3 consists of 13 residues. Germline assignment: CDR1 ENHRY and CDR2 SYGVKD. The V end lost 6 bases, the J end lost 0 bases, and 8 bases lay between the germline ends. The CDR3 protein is CAIRGGMNTEAFF. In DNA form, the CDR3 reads TGTGCCATCAGGGGGGGGATGAACACTGAAGCTTTCTTT.

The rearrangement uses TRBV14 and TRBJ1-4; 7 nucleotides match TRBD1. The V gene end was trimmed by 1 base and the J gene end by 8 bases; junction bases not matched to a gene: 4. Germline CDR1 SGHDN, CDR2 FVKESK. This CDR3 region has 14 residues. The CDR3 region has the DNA TGTGCCAGCAGCCAAGGACAGGGAGGCGAAAAACTGTTTTTT. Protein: CASSQGQGGEKLFF. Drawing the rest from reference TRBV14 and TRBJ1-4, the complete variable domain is EAGVTQFPSHSVIEKGQTVTLRCDPISGHDNLYWYRRVMGKEIKFLLHFVKESKQDESGMPNNRFLAERTGGTYSTLKVQPAELEDSGVYFCASSQGQGGEKLFFGSGTQLSVL.

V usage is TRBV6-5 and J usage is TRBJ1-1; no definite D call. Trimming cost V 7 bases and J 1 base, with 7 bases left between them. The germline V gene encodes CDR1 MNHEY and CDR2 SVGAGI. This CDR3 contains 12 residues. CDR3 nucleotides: TGTGCCAGCAAATTATCGAACACTGAAGCTTTCTTT. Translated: CASKLSNTEAFF.

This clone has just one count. DNA of the CDR3: TGTGCCAGTATCGGACAGACTTATAGCAATCAGCCCCAGCATTTT. It codes for CASIGQTYSNQPQHF. This rearrangement joins TRBV19 to TRBJ1-5, with D possibly being TRBD1 (6 bases). The germline V gene encodes CDR1 LNHDA and CDR2 SQIVND (reference sequence). V was trimmed by 7 bases and J by 0 bases, leaving 13 bases between them. The CDR3 sequence is 15 residues long.

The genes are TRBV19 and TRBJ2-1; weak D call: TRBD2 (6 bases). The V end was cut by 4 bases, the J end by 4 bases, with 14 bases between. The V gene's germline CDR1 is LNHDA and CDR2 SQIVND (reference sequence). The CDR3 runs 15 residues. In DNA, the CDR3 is TGTGCCAGTAGTAGTCCCGGGACTGTATACAATGAGCAGTTCTTC. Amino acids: CASSSPGTVYNEQFF.

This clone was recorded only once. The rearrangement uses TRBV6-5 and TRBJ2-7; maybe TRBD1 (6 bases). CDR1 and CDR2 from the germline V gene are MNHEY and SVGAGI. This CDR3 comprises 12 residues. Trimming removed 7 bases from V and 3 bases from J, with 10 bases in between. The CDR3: CASKGGYYEQYV. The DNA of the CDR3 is TGTGCCAGCAAAGGGGGATACTACGAGCAGTACGTC.